Each of the 12 T cell receptor beta chains below was sequenced from the same sample in a study of cytomegalovirus exposure and HLA in healthy donors. With 60 Vbeta and 13 Jbeta primers, the PCR was carried out. Sequencing used immunoSEQ multiplex PCR; TCRdb keeps in-frame clones, though not all of them. The repertoire holds approximately 150,000 clones, with around 80% as singletons. The specimen sequenced was PBMCs. The receptors were sampled from a woman in her thirties or forties in good health and CMV-seronegative.

The rearrangement joins TRBV7-9 to TRBJ1-1; D is undetermined. The CDR3 length is 14 residues. The V end was cut by 1 base, the J end by 1 base, with 7 bases between. The germline V gene encodes CDR1 SEHNR and CDR2 FQNEAQ (reference sequence). This CDR3 reads CASSLGAGNTEAFF. Written as DNA, the CDR3 is TGTGCCAGCAGCTTAGGAGCAGGGAACACTGAAGCTTTCTTT.

V usage is TRBV28 and J usage is TRBJ1-2; D not certain. Trimming removed 5 bases at V and 1 base at J, with 2 bases between. CDR3 size: 11 residues. Germline V gene lookup returns CDR1 MDHEN and CDR2 SYDVKM. CDR3 DNA: TGTGCCAGCAGTCTTAACTATGGCTACACCTTC. It yields the protein CASSLNYGYTF.

The rearrangement joins TRBV2 to TRBJ1-5, with TRBD1 as a possible D gene (6 bases). Per the germline V gene, CDR1 is SNHLY and CDR2 is FYNNEI. This CDR3 region has 17 residues. V was pared by 5 bases and J by 0 bases, with 17 bases between. CDR3 bases: TGTGCCAGCAGTTTGACAGGAACGACCTATAGCAATCAGCCCCAGCATTTT. It codes for CASSLTGTTYSNQPQHF. The full variable domain, in which reference TRBV2 and TRBJ1-5 provide the parts outside the CDR3, is EPEVTQTPSHQVTQMGQEVILRCVPISNHLYFYWYRQILGQKVEFLVSFYNNEISEKSEIFDDQFSVERPDGSNFTLKIRSTKLEDSAMYFCASSLTGTTYSNQPQHFGDGTRLSIL.

The rearrangement links TRBV6-1 to TRBJ1-2, with TRBD1 matching 7 bases. The CDR3 runs to 15 residues. V lost 6 bases to trimming and J lost 4 bases; unmatched junction nucleotides: 11. CDR1 and CDR2 (germline): MNHNS, SASEGT. CDR3 residues: CASRTTGALSYGYTF. Written as DNA, the CDR3 is TGTGCCAGCAGAACCACAGGGGCCCTCAGCTATGGCTACACCTTC.

The J gene is TRBJ2-3, the V gene TRBV30, with a weak D call TRBD2 (6 bases). The CDR3 totals 13 residues. Germline loops: CDR1 GTSNPN, CDR2 SVGIG (reference sequence). V was shortened by 0 bases and J by 5 bases, with 9 bases between the two germline ends. CDR3 nucleotide sequence: TGTGCCTGGAGTGTCGGGCGGGAAGATACGCAGTATTTT. This sequence encodes CAWSVGREDTQYF.

This sequence joins TRBV2 and TRBJ2-7, with TRBD2 as a possible D gene (6 bases). The CDR3 extends over 14 amino acids. The V gene's germline CDR1 is SNHLY and CDR2 FYNNEI. Trimming shortened V by 7 bases and J by 0 bases, and 13 bases separated the two germline ends. For the CDR3, the DNA is TGTGCCAGCACCCGGGAGCGCAGCTCCTACGAGCAGTACTTC. It codes for CASTRERSSYEQYF.

This clone was detected only once. The gene calls are TRBV10-3 and TRBJ2-5, with 13 bases identical to TRBD2. This CDR3 is 17 amino acids long. Germline lookup yields CDR1 ENHRY and CDR2 SYGVKD. Unmatched junction bases numbered 10, after V lost 4 bases and J lost 5 bases. Written as DNA, the CDR3 is TGTGCCATCAGTGCGAGGACTAGCGGGAGTTTGTGGGAGACCCAGTACTTC. Its translation: CAISARTSGSLWETQYF.

Only a few counts were recorded for this clone. J is TRBJ1-4 and V is TRBV27; 7 bases map to TRBD1. The V segment lost 4 bases and the J segment 10 bases; nucleotides outside the gene matches: 12. Germline CDR1 reads MNHEY; CDR2 reads SMNVEV (reference sequence). This CDR3 contains 15 residues. CDR3 DNA: TGTGCCAGCAGTTCCTCGACAGGGAAAAGGGGAAAACTGTTTTTT. This encodes CASSSSTGKRGKLFF.

Concerning this clone itself: The sample carries other DNA sequences with the same CDR3. V is TRBV30 and J is TRBJ1-5; D remains ambiguous. CDR3 length: 13 residues. Germline lookup yields CDR1 GTSNPN and CDR2 SVGIG (reference sequence). Deletions cut 5 bases from V and 0 bases from J, with 8 bases between. DNA of the CDR3: TGTGCCTGGTCTACTTATAGCAATCAGCCCCAGCATTTT. Translation: CAWSTYSNQPQHF.

The chain uses TRBV5-1 and TRBJ1-2; D call uncertain. Between the trimmed V and J ends, which lost 0 bases and 6 bases, there was a span of 9 bases. The CDR3 loop spans 13 amino acids. From germline, CDR1 is SGHRS and CDR2 YFSETQ. The CDR3: CASSLVNGHGYTF. In nucleotides, the CDR3 is TGCGCCAGCAGCTTGGTTAATGGGCATGGCTACACCTTC.

The gene calls are TRBV4-2 and TRBJ1-5; D is uncertain. The germline CDR1 and CDR2 sequences are LGHNA and YNFKEQ. CDR3 length: 14 amino acids. Trimming pared 0 bases from V and 7 bases from J, leaving 10 bases between. The DNA of the CDR3 is TGTGCCAGCAGCCAAGATCCAATCCAACAGCCCCAGCATTTT. Amino acids: CASSQDPIQQPQHF.

V and J are TRBV2 and TRBJ2-6; 7 bases are a match to TRBD1. The CDR3 contains 16 residues. The junction had 6 bases not matched to a gene; V was cut back by 4 bases and J by 3 bases. The germline gives CDR1 SNHLY, CDR2 FYNNEI. CDR3 coding DNA: TGTGCCAGCAGTGCACAGGGGCAGAGTGGGGCCAACGTCCTGACTTTC. It yields the protein CASSAQGQSGANVLTF.